The 15 T cell receptor beta chains given below trace back to one sample, sequenced in a study (dated by TCRdb to between 2015 and 2016). Receptor libraries were prepared by RT-PCR. The run used an Illumina MiSeq. TCRdb ran its own pipeline on the public reads, namely fastp trimming at Q25 and MiXCR clone calling, and kept in-frame beta chains. A single entry per CDR3 protein holds the most common genes and DNA from its merged rows. The sample table lists 650,000 to 800,000 distinct CDR3 sequences, approximately 15% of them with a count of one. The ten largest clones represent roughly 3.9% of the sample. The specimen sequenced was memory CD4+ T cells from blood. The receptors originated from a female donor in good health, serving as a healthy control.

This clonotype was counted ten times or more. V and J are TRBV10-3 and TRBJ1-5; tentatively, D is TRBD1 (6 bases). Trimming left V 3 bases short and J 6 bases short, with 9 bases between. Germline CDR1 and CDR2: ENHRY and SYGVKD. This CDR3 spans 13 amino acids. The CDR3 loop is CAISDLQGQPQHF. The CDR3 coding sequence is TGTGCCATCAGTGACCTACAGGGTCAGCCCCAGCATTTT.

This sequence joins TRBV5-1 and TRBJ1-4, with 7 bases fitting TRBD1. CDR1 and CDR2 (germline): SGHRS, YFSETQ. The CDR3 is made up of 14 amino acids. Unmatched junction bases numbered 6, after V lost 2 bases and J lost 8 bases. The CDR3 reads CASSLGQVEEKLFF. For the CDR3, the DNA is TGCGCCAGCAGCTTAGGACAGGTAGAAGAAAAACTGTTTTTT.

This clonotype was seen only a few times. This chain joins TRBV11-1 and TRBJ2-3, with 8 bases identical to TRBD2. CDR3 length: 14 residues. The ends lost 4 bases at V and 6 bases at J; junction bases unmatched: 6. From germline, CDR1 is SGHAT and CDR2 FQDESV (reference sequence). The CDR3 DNA sequence: TGTGCCAGCAGCTCCCACCCTAGCGGGGATACGCAGTATTTT. Its translation: CASSSHPSGDTQYF.

As regards this clonotype: A read error may explain this, as a much larger clone is one base away. This chain connects TRBV28 to TRBJ1-1; D is perhaps TRBD1 (5 bases). Trimming removed 3 bases from V and 5 bases from J, with 16 bases in between. Germline V lookup: CDR1 MDHEN, CDR2 SYDVKM. CDR3 length equals 15 residues. In DNA form, the CDR3 reads TGTGCCAGCAGTTTCTGGCAGGGCCTGGGGACTGAAGCTTTCTTT. Amino acids: CASSFWQGLGTEAFF.

This clonotype has only a few counts. The V gene is TRBV28, the J gene TRBJ1-6; TRBD1 agrees at 7 bases. This CDR3 contains 15 residues. The germline CDR1 and CDR2 sequences are MDHEN and SYDVKM. Losses at the gene ends were 6 bases for V and 5 bases for J; bases not matched to a gene: 7. The CDR3 loop is CASRRRGQDNSPLHF. The CDR3 DNA follows: TGTGCCAGCAGAAGAAGAGGACAGGATAATTCACCCCTCCACTTT.

This chain connects TRBV27 to TRBJ1-1; the match to TRBD1 covers 7 bases. V shed 6 bases and J 2 bases; nucleotides not matched to a gene: 12. This CDR3 is 16 amino acids long. Germline V gene sequence: CDR1 MNHEY, CDR2 SMNVEV (reference sequence). The CDR3 here is CASRRQGLSGNTEAFF. CDR3 sequence (DNA): TGTGCCAGCAGGCGACAGGGCCTTTCCGGAAACACTGAAGCTTTCTTT.

There are a few counts of this clonotype. This sequence joins TRBV6-2 or TRBV6-3 and TRBJ1-2; D call uncertain. This CDR3 has 12 amino acids. The V end was cut by 5 bases, the J end by 8 bases, with 12 bases between. The germline V gene encodes CDR1 MNHEY and CDR2 SVGEGT. CDR3 coding DNA: TGTGCCAGCAGTCCCTTTCTCAGGGGCTACACCTTC. This gives the protein CASSPFLRGYTF.

This clonotype was recorded a few times. The chain links TRBV15 to TRBJ1-4; perhaps TRBD1 as D (5 bases). Germline CDR1 LNHNV, CDR2 YYDKDF (reference sequence). The CDR3 consists of 16 residues. The V and J ends lost 1 base and 4 bases respectively, with 13 bases between them. DNA of the CDR3: TGTGCCACCAGCAGAGGGGGGAGGGGCGGTAATGAAAAACTGTTTTTT. Translation: CATSRGGRGGNEKLFF.

Many counts were recorded for this clonotype. The genes are TRBV29-1 and TRBJ2-7; 10 positions match TRBD1. This CDR3 has 14 amino acids. Germline V CDR1 and CDR2: SQVTM, ANQGSEA. The junction had 2 bases not matched to a gene; V was cut back by 3 bases and J by 0 bases. The CDR3 loop is CSVDGDRGSYEQYF. The CDR3 DNA is TGCAGCGTTGATGGGGACAGGGGCTCCTACGAGCAGTACTTC.

CDR3 in amino acids: CASSQGAFSTDTQYF. Written as DNA, the CDR3 is TGTGCCAGCAGTCAGGGGGCGTTCAGCACAGATACGCAGTATTTT. This rearrangement joins TRBV7-2 to TRBJ2-3; TRBD1 aligns across 8 bases. This CDR3 has 15 residues. The V gene end was trimmed by 6 bases and the J gene end by 0 bases; junction bases not matched to a gene: 5. Looked up from germline, CDR1 is SGHTA and CDR2 is FQGNSA. Full variable domain (outside the CDR3, taken from reference TRBV7-2 and TRBJ2-3): GAGVSQSPSNKVTEKGKDVELRCDPISGHTALYWYRQSLGQGLEFLIYFQGNSAPDKSGLPSDRFSAERTGGSVSTLTIQRTQQEDSAVYLCASSQGAFSTDTQYFGPGTRLTVL.

For the CDR3, the DNA is TGTGCCAGCAGCGTGGAGGGTATAACGGCCTCTGGGGCCAACGTCCTGACTTTC. The encoded protein is CASSVEGITASGANVLTF. The rearrangement links TRBV9 to TRBJ2-6, with D perhaps TRBD2 (6 bases). The CDR3 has 18 residues. The V gene's germline CDR1 is SGDLS and CDR2 YYNGEE. The germline V and J ends were trimmed by 2 bases and 0 bases, with 15 bases remaining between them.

The rearrangement uses TRBV7-2 and TRBJ1-1, with 9 bases lining up with TRBD1. The CDR3 has 14 amino acids. In germline, CDR1 is SGHTA, CDR2 FQGNSA. V lost 4 bases, J lost 4 bases, and 4 bases stayed unmatched. CDR3 DNA sequence: TGTGCCAGCAGCTGGGGACAGGGATTCACTGAAGCTTTCTTT. Residues: CASSWGQGFTEAFF.

The rearrangement links TRBV9 to TRBJ2-6; the D gene is possibly TRBD2 (7 bases). Trimming left V 5 bases short and J 2 bases short, with 14 bases between. In germline, CDR1 is SGDLS, CDR2 YYNGEE. The CDR3 is made up of 16 amino acids. DNA for the CDR3: TGTGCCAGCAGGAGAGGGGGGGAGGCTGGGGCCAACGTCCTGACTTTC. This gives the protein CASRRGGEAGANVLTF.

This clonotype was counted only a few times. V usage is TRBV7-2 and J usage is TRBJ2-1, with TRBD2 matching 12 bases. J was trimmed by 5 bases and V by 1 base; bases with no gene match: 9. This CDR3 has 18 amino acids. Germline V lookup: CDR1 SGHTA, CDR2 FQGNSA. Written as DNA, the CDR3 is TGTGCCAGCAGCTTAGTTCTAGCGGGAGGGCCTAAGGACAATGAGCAGTTCTTC. It yields the protein CASSLVLAGGPKDNEQFF.

Many counts were recorded for this clonotype. V and J are TRBV7-6 and TRBJ2-4; possible D gene TRBD2, 6 bases. CDR3 size: 13 residues. Trimming took 3 bases from V and 5 from J, leaving 8 bases between them. CDR1 SGHVS and CDR2 FNYEAQ come from the germline V gene. The CDR3 protein is CASSLGLENIQYF. CDR3 bases: TGTGCCAGCAGCTTGGGACTGGAAAACATTCAGTACTTC.